Presented here are 15 T cell receptor beta chains from one specimen sequenced in a study of T-cell reconstitution after alpha-beta-depleted transplantation in children. This sample's TCRbeta library carried unique molecular identifier barcodes. Via MiXCR, TCRdb re-called the PCR reads, giving one row per CDR3 protein. The sample shows approximately 190,000 distinct CDR3 sequences, around 7.7% of them seen only once. Sequenced here: PBMCs, mostly from graft donor cells, sampled 360 days after TCRalphabeta/CD19-depleted stem cell transplant. These receptors all come from a male patient aged 2-15 years who had a stem cell transplant for acute myeloid leukemia, so the T cells may come from the graft donor.

This clonotype has a count of ten or more. The genes are TRBV4-2 and TRBJ2-7, with 11 bases identical to TRBD2. J gave up 0 bases and V 5 bases, and 3 bases lay outside the gene matches. CDR1 and CDR2 from the germline V gene are LGHNA and YNFKEQ. CDR3 length: 15 amino acids. The DNA for the CDR3 is TGTGCCAGCAGCGTCACTAGCGGGAGCTCCTACGAGCAGTACTTC. Protein product: CASSVTSGSSYEQYF.

Many counts were recorded for this clonotype. The chain combines TRBV20-1 with TRBJ1-2; D is possibly TRBD1 (5 bases). This CDR3 spans 13 amino acids. Germline assignment: CDR1 DFQATT and CDR2 SNEGSKA (reference sequence). Trimming took off 6 bases at V and 4 bases at J, with 15 bases between the two ends. CDR3 coding DNA: TGCAGTGCCCCAGGGTGGGCAAGCTATGGCTACACCTTC. Its translation is CSAPGWASYGYTF.

This chain uses TRBV5-1 with TRBJ2-1; 8 nucleotides agree with TRBD2. This CDR3 is built from 15 residues. Trimming at V came to 2 bases and at J to 9 bases, leaving 10 bases not matched to a gene. Germline lookup yields CDR1 SGHRS and CDR2 YFSETQ. The CDR3 region has the DNA TGCGCCAGCAGCTTCTTCTCAGTCGCGGGAGGTGAGCAGTTCTTC. This sequence encodes CASSFFSVAGGEQFF. The variable domain in full, completed from reference TRBV5-1 and TRBJ2-1, reads KAGVTQTPRYLIKTRGQQVTLSCSPISGHRSVSWYQQTPGQGLQFLFEYFSETQRNKGNFPGRFSGRQFSNSRSEMNVSTLELGDSALYLCASSFFSVAGGEQFFGPGTRLTVL.

This clonotype was seen ten or more times. The chain couples TRBV20-1 to TRBJ2-2; the D gene is possibly TRBD2 (6 bases). V lost 6 bases to trimming and J lost 6 bases, with 17 bases between them. CDR1 DFQATT and CDR2 SNEGSKA come from the germline V gene (reference sequence). CDR3 length equals 14 residues. The CDR3, as DNA: TGCAGTGCACAAAGCGGGTACGGTCCCGGGGAGCTGTTTTTT. As protein: CSAQSGYGPGELFF.

V and J are TRBV11-3 and TRBJ2-7; D not certain. The CDR3 has 14 amino acids. Per germline, CDR1 SGHNT and CDR2 YENEEA. V lost 1 base and J 2 bases, leaving 9 bases between the germline ends. The CDR3 sequence is CASSLGPSAYEQYF. CDR3 nucleotides: TGTGCCAGCAGCTTAGGCCCGAGTGCCTACGAGCAGTACTTC.

The V call is TRBV29-1, the J call TRBJ2-2; 7 positions agree with TRBD2. CDR1 SQVTM and CDR2 ANQGSEA come from the germline V gene. This CDR3 has 13 amino acids. V shed 1 base and J 4 bases; nucleotides not matched to a gene: 0. Here the CDR3 reads CSVEGGSTGELFF. The CDR3 coding sequence is TGCAGCGTTGAAGGCGGGAGCACCGGGGAGCTGTTTTTT.

This clonotype has only a few counts. V gene TRBV7-2 combines with J gene TRBJ1-6; D possibly corresponds to TRBD1 (5 bases). This CDR3 contains 14 residues. Germline values: CDR1 SGHTA, CDR2 FQGNSA. The ends were cut back, 4 bases at V and 8 bases at J, with 12 bases in the middle. CDR3 nucleotides: TGTGCCAGCAGCTCTGACAGTTCCTATTCACCCCTCCACTTT. This gives the protein CASSSDSSYSPLHF.

This clonotype was observed a few times. V is TRBV11-1 and J is TRBJ2-1; a weak D match, TRBD1 (6 bases). This CDR3 has 15 residues. Germline loops: CDR1 SGHAT, CDR2 FQDESV (reference sequence). V lost 3 bases to trimming and J lost 6 bases, with 15 bases between them. CDR3 region: CASSFPGTLANEQFF. The CDR3 DNA is TGTGCCAGCAGCTTCCCGGGGACATTGGCCAATGAGCAGTTCTTC.

This clonotype was seen only a few times. The chain uses TRBV30 and TRBJ1-2; D gene ambiguous. Germline CDR1 is GTSNPN and CDR2 is SVGIG (reference sequence). The ends were cut back, 0 bases at V and 4 bases at J, with 3 bases in the middle. The CDR3 is 11 amino acids. The CDR3 spells CAWSVGYGYTF. CDR3 nucleotide sequence: TGTGCCTGGAGTGTAGGCTATGGCTACACCTTC. The whole variable domain, filled in from reference TRBV30 and TRBJ1-2, reads SQTIHQWPATLVQPVGSPLSLECTVEGTSNPNLYWYRQAAGRGLQLLFYSVGIGQISSEVPQNLSASRPQDRQFILSSKKLLLSDSGFYLCAWSVGYGYTFGSGTRLTVV.

The gene calls are TRBV12-3 or TRBV12-4 and TRBJ2-3, with D hard to call. The CDR3 has 15 amino acids. Trimming took 3 bases from V and 3 from J, leaving 13 bases between them. CDR3 bases: TGTGCCAGCAGTTTTAAAGGGATTGGGACAGATACGCAGTATTTT. Its protein is CASSFKGIGTDTQYF.

The V gene is TRBV12-3 or TRBV12-4, the J gene TRBJ2-2; D gene unclear. The V end lost 3 bases, the J end lost 6 bases, and 5 bases lay between the germline ends. This CDR3 is built from 12 residues. The CDR3 DNA is TGTGCCAGCAGTTTTTCCGCCGGGGAGCTGTTTTTT. Encoded protein: CASSFSAGELFF.

For this clonotype: Just one base apart from a much larger clone, this may be a read error. V usage is TRBV27 and J usage is TRBJ2-1, with D tentatively TRBD1 or TRBD2 (5 bases each). Germline assignment: CDR1 MNHEY and CDR2 SMNVEV (reference sequence). The CDR3 length is 14 residues. This CDR3 reads CASGLWGKGNEQFF. CDR3 bases: TGTGCCAGCGGTTTATGGGGGAAGGGTAATGAGCAGTTCTTC.

The chain combines TRBV20-1 with TRBJ2-5, with 12 nucleotides matching TRBD2. The V gene's germline CDR1 is DFQATT and CDR2 SNEGSKA (reference sequence). Trimming cost V 6 bases and J 2 bases; bases outside gene matches: 1. The CDR3 contains 13 residues. The CDR3 region has the DNA TGCAGTGCGGGGACTAGCGGGCAAGAGACCCAGTACTTC. This sequence encodes CSAGTSGQETQYF.

This sequence joins TRBV6-2 or TRBV6-3 and TRBJ2-3; 7 bases are shared with TRBD2. CDR3 length: 16 amino acids. Germline V CDR1 and CDR2: MNHEY, SVGEGT. Losses at the gene ends were 8 bases for V and 4 bases for J; bases not matched to a gene: 15. CDR3 in amino acids: CASQVIRAGRSDTQYF. Written as DNA, the CDR3 is TGTGCCAGCCAAGTTATAAGAGCGGGGAGGTCAGATACGCAGTATTTT.

The chain joins TRBV7-9 to TRBJ1-1; 7 positions agree with TRBD1. The CDR3 is 15 amino acids. The V and J ends lost 5 bases and 3 bases, in that order; junction bases with no gene match: 9. Per germline, CDR1 SEHNR and CDR2 FQNEAQ (reference sequence). CDR3 residues: CASSPKDRYDTEAFF. CDR3 DNA sequence: TGTGCCAGCAGCCCAAAGGACAGGTACGACACTGAAGCTTTCTTT.